This T cell receptor (beta chain) was captured by sequencing in a study of blood T cell repertoires in COVID-19. Turning to the study itself: Sites in the United States, Italy and Spain provided acute and convalescent COVID-19 samples.

Original methodology: Researchers report that nucleated cell counts were estimated from reference gene primer amplification. Some clones are missing from TCRdb's copy, which holds only in-frame ones; the method was immunoSEQ multiplex PCR. The V and J calls and clone size are taken from that table; D and trimming were inferred from the DNA. The table shows about 72,000 clones, with roughly 89% occurring only once. Germline lookup yields CDR1 MDHEN and CDR2 SYDVKM. CDR3 length: 13 residues. Trimming stripped 5 bases from V and 6 bases from J, with 11 bases between. The receptor was derived from a man aged 30 to 45 with acute or convalescent COVID-19. The chain recombines TRBV28 with TRBJ2-4; tentatively, D is TRBD2 (6 bases). Source material: peripheral blood. CDR3 sequence: CASSPGERNIQYF. CDR3 sequence (DNA): TGTGCCAGCAGTCCGGGGGAGAGAAACATTCAGTACTTC.